Below are 18 T cell receptor beta chains sequenced from a single sample in a study of tumor-infiltrating lymphocytes in primary liver carcinoma. Making TCR beta cDNA involved approximately 480 ng total RNA and a constant-region primer. Nested multiplex PCR, run for three rounds with slightly modified ARM-PCR, yielded TCR beta libraries. TRBV1-TRBV30 forward primers and a C-beta reverse primer were used in the first two PCR rounds, which each ran for about 10 cycles. TCRdb itself ran the multiplex PCR reads through MiXCR, one entry per CDR3 protein. The table records tens of thousands of distinct CDR3 sequences, 60% to 80% of them present only once. Co-extraction of RNA and DNA was performed on about 19-30 mg of unsorted bulk tissue. Sequencing was performed on tumor-adjacent normal liver tissue. Receptor source: a woman in her 30s with primary liver carcinoma and hepatitis B virus infection.

This chain joins TRBV29-1 and TRBJ2-7; D perhaps matches TRBD1 (5 bases). CDR1 SQVTM and CDR2 ANQGSEA come from the germline V gene. Trimming stripped 2 bases from V and 2 bases from J, with 10 bases between. There are 13 residues in the CDR3. The CDR3 nucleotides are TGCAGCGTTGAACATGACAGACCCTACGAGCAGTACTTC. Amino acids: CSVEHDRPYEQYF.

The CDR3 loop reads CVSRRDTDTQYF. The CDR3 coding sequence is TGTGTCAGTCGGCGAGACACAGATACGCAGTATTTT. This chain connects TRBV12-3 or TRBV12-4 to TRBJ2-3; D remains unclear. The CDR3 has 12 residues.

To note about this clonotype: The junction does not match germline at one end; this may be a read error. The rearrangement joins TRBV4-3 to TRBJ2-2; no reliable D call. The CDR3 has 15 residues. In germline, CDR1 is LGHNA, CDR2 YSLEER. The CDR3 reads CPSSQELGGTGELFF. The DNA for the CDR3 is TGCCCCAGCAGCCAAGAATTGGGTGGCACCGGGGAGCTGTTTTTT.

A word on this clonotype: The CDR3 does not close with the conserved phenylalanine or tryptophan, likely indicating a read error. This chain connects TRBV4-3 to TRBJ2-3, with D unclear. The CDR3 runs to 13 residues. From germline, CDR1 is LGHNA and CDR2 YSLEER. CDR3 residues: CVSSQEHTDTQYI. The CDR3 bases are TGTGTCAGCAGCCAAGAACACACAGATACGCAGTATATT.

This clonotype turned up a few times. V and J are TRBV2 and TRBJ2-7; TRBD2 agrees at 7 bases. V shed 5 bases, J shed 2 bases, and the junction held 9 bases outside the gene matches. The CDR3 is 15 residues long. Looked up from germline, CDR1 is SNHLY and CDR2 is FYNNEI. CDR3 sequence reads: CASSYGTMGTYEQYF. The CDR3 coding sequence is TGTGCCAGCAGTTACGGGACTATGGGGACCTACGAGCAGTACTTC.

This clonotype counts as medium-sized (0.01 to 0.1%). The rearrangement uses TRBV6-2 or TRBV6-3 and TRBJ2-7, with D possibly TRBD1 on 6 matching bases. This CDR3 spans 12 amino acids. V lost 5 bases to trimming and J lost 3 bases, with 8 bases between them. The germline V gene has CDR1 MNHEY and CDR2 SVGEGT. The CDR3 here is CASSDRIYEQYF. CDR3 coding DNA: TGTGCCAGCAGTGACAGGATCTACGAGCAGTACTTC.

The chain links TRBV19 to TRBJ1-5; D not certain. The CDR3 totals 14 residues. Germline V gives CDR1 LNHDA, CDR2 SQIVND (reference sequence). Trimming removed 3 bases from V and 7 bases from J, with 13 bases in between. Here the CDR3 DNA reads TGTGCCAGTAGTATCGTCGGGTTTCTCCAGCCCCAGCATTTT. Encoded protein: CASSIVGFLQPQHF. Based on the CDR3 plus reference TRBV19 and TRBJ1-5, the full variable domain is DGGITQSPKYLFRKEGQNVTLSCEQNLNHDAMYWYRQDPGQGLRLIYYSQIVNDFQKGDIAEGYSVSREKKESFPLTVTSAQKNPTAFYLCASSIVGFLQPQHFGDGTRLSIL.

As concerns this clonotype: Being one base from a much bigger clone, this may be a read error. This likely comes from a read error, as the CDR3 has no conserved phenylalanine or tryptophan at its end. The chain links TRBV24-1 to TRBJ2-2, with TRBD2 identical over 7 bases. The CDR3 is made up of 14 amino acids. Looked up from germline, CDR1 is KGHDR and CDR2 is SFDVKD. J gave up 5 bases and V 2 bases, and 1 base lay outside the gene matches. The DNA for the CDR3 is TGTGCCACCAGTGATTCGCGGGAGACCGGGGAGCTGTTTCTT. Translating gives CATSDSRETGELFL.

The rearrangement uses TRBV2 and TRBJ2-1; 7 nucleotides agree with TRBD2. The CDR3 consists of 15 residues. Germline V CDR1 and CDR2: SNHLY, FYNNEI. V shed 3 bases and J 4 bases; nucleotides not matched to a gene: 6. The CDR3, as DNA: TGTGCCAGCAGTGACAGGCTAGCGGTTTACAATGAGCAGTTCTTC. Its protein is CASSDRLAVYNEQFF.

This clonotype was observed many times. The chain carries TRBV5-5 and TRBJ2-2; D possibly corresponds to TRBD2 (5 bases). The CDR3 runs 16 residues. CDR1 SGHKS and CDR2 YYEKEE come from the germline V gene (reference sequence). V lost 5 bases to trimming and J lost 5 bases, with 19 bases between them. Written as DNA, the CDR3 is TGTGCCAGCAGGAGCGGACCGCTCTTGTCTACCGGGGAGCTGTTTTTT. Its translation: CASRSGPLLSTGELFF.

A note on this clonotype: The junction and the germline gene differ at one end; a read error may be behind it. The gene calls are TRBV6-1 and TRBJ2-2; the D gene is possibly TRBD2 (5 bases). CDR3 size: 14 residues. From germline, CDR1 is MNHNS and CDR2 SASEGT. CDR3 DNA: TGCGCCAACTCATTCATCCGGGAACCCTGGCAGCTGTTTTTT. This encodes CANSFIREPWQLFF.

This rearrangement joins TRBV4-2 to TRBJ1-2; D is uncertain. The CDR3 covers 15 residues. V was pared by 3 bases and J by 4 bases, with 15 bases between. Germline V gene lookup returns CDR1 LGHNA and CDR2 YNFKEQ. The CDR3: CASSQDRGVPYGYTF. The CDR3 nucleotides read TGTGCCAGCAGCCAGGATCGTGGGGTACCCTATGGCTACACCTTC.

About this clonotype itself: An end of the junction differs from the germline gene, which may be a read error. The rearrangement joins TRBV5-4 to TRBJ2-7; D is undetermined. CDR1 and CDR2 from the germline V gene are SGHNT and YYREEE (reference sequence). This CDR3 has 12 residues. The CDR3 nucleotides read TGTGCCAGCAGCCCCCGGTCCTACGACCAGTACTTC. Its translation is CASSPRSYDQYF.

The V gene is TRBV11-3, the J gene TRBJ2-5; D is undetermined. Per the germline V gene, CDR1 is SGHNT and CDR2 is YENEEA. The CDR3 loop spans 13 amino acids. Trimming pared 11 bases from V and 0 bases from J, leaving 13 bases between. The CDR3 region is CAGQRRDQETQYF. The CDR3 nucleotides read TGTGCCGGCCAGAGACGGGACCAAGAGACCCAGTACTTC.

With respect to this clonotype: One end of the junction fails to match germline, which may point to a read error. The chain is built from TRBV12-3 or TRBV12-4 and TRBJ2-7, with D perhaps matching TRBD1 or TRBD2 (5 bases each). The CDR3 has 13 amino acids. The CDR3 here is CASSFQGPYGQYF. The CDR3 DNA follows: TGTGCCAGCAGTTTTCAGGGACCCTACGGGCAGTATTTC.

This clonotype occurred many times. The J gene is TRBJ2-2, the V gene TRBV11-3; no reliable D call. V shed 2 bases and J shed 0 bases, with 4 bases lying between them. The CDR3 has 14 residues. Germline V gene sequence: CDR1 SGHNT, CDR2 YENEEA. CDR3 sequence: CASSLNANTGELFF. The CDR3 DNA reads as TGTGCCAGCAGCTTAAACGCGAACACCGGGGAGCTGTTTTTT.

A note on this clonotype: This may stem from a read error, because a much larger clone lies one nucleotide away. The genes are TRBV28 and TRBJ2-3; tentative D call: TRBD2 (7 bases). CDR1 is MDHEN, CDR2 SYDVKM, per germline. With 6 bases removed from V and 7 bases from J, the gap between germline ends came to 26 bases. The CDR3 runs 17 residues. The DNA of the CDR3 is TGTGCCAGCAGCCCACGGAGGGGGAGGGTTAACGAAAATACGCAGTATTTT. Protein: CASSPRRGRVNENTQYF.

This clonotype has at least ten counts. The J gene is TRBJ2-1, the V gene TRBV21-1. TRBV21-1 is a pseudogene segment. The CDR3 length is 13 residues. The CDR3 coding sequence is TGTGCCAGCAGCAAAGAGGGATACAATGAGCAGTTCTTC. Translated, it gives CASSKEGYNEQFF.